This entry features one TCR beta chain sequence. The target antigen is unknown. Germline values: CDR1 LNHDA, CDR2 SQIVND (reference sequence). The junction had 12 bases not matched to a gene; V was cut back by 6 bases and J by 4 bases. The CDR3 loop spans 16 amino acids. The source of the sample is a study of radiation and T cells in renal cell carcinoma. Turning to the study itself: Nephrectomy followed 15 Gy stereotactic body radiation by 4 weeks. Study conclusions and caveats: Baseline intratumoral clonotype presence is unknown without pretreatment biopsies.

Described time point: baseline pretreatment blood. Specified treatment: 15 Gy SBRT to primary tumor, nephrectomy 4 weeks later. This renal cell carcinoma was of the clear cell type. Assay used: immunoSEQ multiplex PCR; TCRdb lists only in-frame clones, some missing. The data show more than 20,000 clones, 70% to 80% seen once. The sequences come from blood, collected from a patient whose treatment included radiotherapy and nephrectomy. This sequence joins TRBV19 and TRBJ1-1; TRBD1 agrees at 9 bases. The clonotype comes from a man between 60 and 70 years old with renal cell carcinoma. The CDR3: CASSHHTGGPVTEAFF. In DNA form, the CDR3 reads TGTGCCAGTAGCCACCATACAGGGGGCCCTGTCACTGAAGCTTTCTTT.